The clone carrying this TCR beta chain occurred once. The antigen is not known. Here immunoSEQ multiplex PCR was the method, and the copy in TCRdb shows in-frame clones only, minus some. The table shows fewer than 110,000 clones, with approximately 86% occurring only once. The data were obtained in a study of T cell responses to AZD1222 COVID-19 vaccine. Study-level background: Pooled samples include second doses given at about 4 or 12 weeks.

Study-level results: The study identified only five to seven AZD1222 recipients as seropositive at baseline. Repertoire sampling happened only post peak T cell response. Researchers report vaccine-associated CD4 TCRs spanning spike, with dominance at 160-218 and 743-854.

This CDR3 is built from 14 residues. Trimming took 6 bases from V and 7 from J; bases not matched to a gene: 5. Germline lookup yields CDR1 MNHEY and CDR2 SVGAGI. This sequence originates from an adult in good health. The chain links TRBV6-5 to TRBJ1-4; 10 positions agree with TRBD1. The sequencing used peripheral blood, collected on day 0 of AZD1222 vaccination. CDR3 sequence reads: CASRARDRGEKLFF. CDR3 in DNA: TGTGCCAGCAGGGCCCGGGACAGGGGTGAAAAACTGTTTTTT.